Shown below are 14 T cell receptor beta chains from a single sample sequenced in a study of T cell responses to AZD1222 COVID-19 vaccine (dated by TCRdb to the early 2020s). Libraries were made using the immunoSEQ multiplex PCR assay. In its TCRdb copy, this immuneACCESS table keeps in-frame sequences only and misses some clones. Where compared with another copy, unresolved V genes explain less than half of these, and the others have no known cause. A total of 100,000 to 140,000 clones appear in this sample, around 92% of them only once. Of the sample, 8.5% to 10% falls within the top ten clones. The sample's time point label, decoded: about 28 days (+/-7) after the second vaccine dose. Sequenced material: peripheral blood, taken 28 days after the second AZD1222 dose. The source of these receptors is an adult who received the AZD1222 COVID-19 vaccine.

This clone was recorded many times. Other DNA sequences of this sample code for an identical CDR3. The chain's CDR3 is CASRGGNQPQHF. The DNA for the CDR3 is TGTGCCAGCAGAGGAGGGAATCAGCCCCAGCATTTT. The chain employs TRBV6-5 and TRBJ1-5, with D unclear. CDR3 length equals 12 residues. Germline CDR1 and CDR2: MNHEY and SVGAGI. V was cut by 6 bases and J by 4 bases, with 7 bases left in between.

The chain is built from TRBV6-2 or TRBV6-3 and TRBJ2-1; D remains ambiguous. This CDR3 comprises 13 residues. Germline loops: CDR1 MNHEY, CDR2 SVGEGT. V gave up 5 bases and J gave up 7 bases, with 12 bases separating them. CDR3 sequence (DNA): TGTGCCAGCAGTGACCATGTAGATAATGAGCAGTTCTTC. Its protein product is CASSDHVDNEQFF.

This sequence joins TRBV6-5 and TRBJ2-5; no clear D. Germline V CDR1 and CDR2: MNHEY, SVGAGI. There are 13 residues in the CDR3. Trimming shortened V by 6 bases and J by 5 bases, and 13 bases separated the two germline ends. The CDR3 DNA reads TGTGCCAGCAGCCCGGGCTTGGTGGAGACCCAGTACTTC. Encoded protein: CASSPGLVETQYF.

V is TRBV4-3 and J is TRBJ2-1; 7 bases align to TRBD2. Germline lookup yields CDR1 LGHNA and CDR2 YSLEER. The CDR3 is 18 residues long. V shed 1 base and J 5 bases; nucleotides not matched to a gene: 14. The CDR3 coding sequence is TGCGCCAGCAGCCAAGTAGGTTTTAGCGGGTATTTCCACAATGAGCAGTTCTTC. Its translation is CASSQVGFSGYFHNEQFF.

CDR3 amino acids: CASSLRGEGNEQFF. CDR3 DNA: TGTGCCAGCAGCTTAAGGGGGGAAGGCAATGAGCAGTTCTTC. The rearrangement uses TRBV7-3 and TRBJ2-1; possible D gene TRBD2, 6 bases. Germline V gene sequence: CDR1 SGHTA, CDR2 FQGTGA. CDR3 length equals 14 residues. Trimming pared 1 base from V and 6 bases from J, leaving 10 bases between.

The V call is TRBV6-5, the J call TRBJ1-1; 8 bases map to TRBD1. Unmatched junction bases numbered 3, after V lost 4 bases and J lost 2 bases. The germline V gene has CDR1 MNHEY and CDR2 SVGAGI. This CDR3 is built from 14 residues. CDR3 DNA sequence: TGTGCCAGCAGTTCCGGGACAGGAAACACTGAAGCTTTCTTT. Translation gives CASSSGTGNTEAFF.

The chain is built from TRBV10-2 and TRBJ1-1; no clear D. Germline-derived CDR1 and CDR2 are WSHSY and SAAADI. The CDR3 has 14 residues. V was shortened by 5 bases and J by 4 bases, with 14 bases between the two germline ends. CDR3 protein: CASSNGGLGTEAFF. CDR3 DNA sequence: TGCGCCAGCAGTAATGGTGGGTTAGGCACTGAAGCTTTCTTT.

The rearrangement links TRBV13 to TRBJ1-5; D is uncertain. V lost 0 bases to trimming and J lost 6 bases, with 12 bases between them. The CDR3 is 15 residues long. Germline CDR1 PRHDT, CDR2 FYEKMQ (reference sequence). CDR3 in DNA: TGTGCCAGCAGCTTAGGGGGCCCTCAAGCTCAGCCCCAGCATTTT. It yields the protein CASSLGGPQAQPQHF.

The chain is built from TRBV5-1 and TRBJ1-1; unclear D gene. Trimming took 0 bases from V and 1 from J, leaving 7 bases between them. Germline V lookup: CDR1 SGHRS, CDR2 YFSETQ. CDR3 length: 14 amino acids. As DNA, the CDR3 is TGCGCCAGCAGCTTGGCGACACGGAACACTGAAGCTTTCTTT. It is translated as CASSLATRNTEAFF.

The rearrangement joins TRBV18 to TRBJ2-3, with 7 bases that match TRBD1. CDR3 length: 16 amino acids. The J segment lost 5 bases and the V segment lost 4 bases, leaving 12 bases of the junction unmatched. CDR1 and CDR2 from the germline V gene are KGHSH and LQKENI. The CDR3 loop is CASSLNSGAGGDTQYF. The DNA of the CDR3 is TGTGCCAGCTCACTTAATTCAGGCGCAGGGGGAGATACGCAGTATTTT. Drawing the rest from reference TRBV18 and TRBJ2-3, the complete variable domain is NAGVMQNPRHLVRRRGQEARLRCSPMKGHSHVYWYRQLPEEGLKFMVYLQKENIIDESGMPKERFSAEFPKEGPSILRIQQVVRGDSAAYFCASSLNSGAGGDTQYFGPGTRLTVL.

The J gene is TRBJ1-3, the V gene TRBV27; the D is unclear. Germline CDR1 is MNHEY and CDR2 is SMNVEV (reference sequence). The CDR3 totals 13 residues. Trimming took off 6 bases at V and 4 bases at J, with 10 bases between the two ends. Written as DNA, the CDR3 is TGTGCCAGCAGCCTCCCTGGAGGAAACACCATATATTTT. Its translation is CASSLPGGNTIYF.

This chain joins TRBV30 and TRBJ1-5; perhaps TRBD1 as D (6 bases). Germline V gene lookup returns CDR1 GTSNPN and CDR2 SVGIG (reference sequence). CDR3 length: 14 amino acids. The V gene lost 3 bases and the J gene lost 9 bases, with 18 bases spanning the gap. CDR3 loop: CAWREGHRGSPQHF. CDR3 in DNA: TGTGCCTGGAGGGAGGGACACCGGGGCTCGCCCCAGCATTTT.

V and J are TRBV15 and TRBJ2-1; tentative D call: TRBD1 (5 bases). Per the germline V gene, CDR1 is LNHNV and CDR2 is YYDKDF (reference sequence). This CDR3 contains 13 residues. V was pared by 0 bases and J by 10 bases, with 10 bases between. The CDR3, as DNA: TGTGCCACCAGCAGAGATCAGGGCGTGGAGCAGTTCTTC. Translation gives CATSRDQGVEQFF.

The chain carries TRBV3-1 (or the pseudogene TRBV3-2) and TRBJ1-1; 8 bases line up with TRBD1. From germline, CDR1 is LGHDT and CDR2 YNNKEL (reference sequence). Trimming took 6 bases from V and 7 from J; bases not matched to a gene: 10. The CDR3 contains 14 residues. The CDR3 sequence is CASRQTGVALEAFF. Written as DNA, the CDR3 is TGTGCCAGCAGGCAGACAGGGGTCGCACTTGAAGCTTTCTTT.